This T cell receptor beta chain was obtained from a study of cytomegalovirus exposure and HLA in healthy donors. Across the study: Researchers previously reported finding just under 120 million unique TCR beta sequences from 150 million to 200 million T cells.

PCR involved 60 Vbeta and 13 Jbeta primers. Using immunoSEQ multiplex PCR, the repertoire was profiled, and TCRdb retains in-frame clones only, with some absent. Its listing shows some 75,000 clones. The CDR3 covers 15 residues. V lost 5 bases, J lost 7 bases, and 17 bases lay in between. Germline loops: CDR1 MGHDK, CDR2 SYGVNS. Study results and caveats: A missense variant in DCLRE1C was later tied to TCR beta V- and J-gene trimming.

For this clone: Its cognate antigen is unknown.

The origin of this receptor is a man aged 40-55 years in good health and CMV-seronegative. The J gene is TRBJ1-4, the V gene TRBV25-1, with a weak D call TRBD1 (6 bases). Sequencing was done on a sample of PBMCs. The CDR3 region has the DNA TGTGCCAGCAGTTCCAGTGGGGGGGCTGGTGAAAAACTGTTTTTT. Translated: CASSSSGGAGEKLFF.